The 26 T cell receptor beta chains given below trace back to one sample, sequenced in a study of post-analysis software for immune sequencing data. Study observations and caveats: Elevated frequency relative to controls characterized several TRBV segments in patients, TRBV5-6, TRBV5-1 and TRBV20-1 among them.

These receptors lack a known antigen. Built from TCR beta cDNA, the libraries had unique molecular identifiers in them. TCRdb fed the PCR reads into MiXCR, producing one record per CDR3 protein. Of roughly 400,000 distinct CDR3 sequences listed, 39% are singletons. The sample consisted of blood. These receptors all come from a girl aged 2 to 10 with multiple sclerosis.

The table lists this clonotype with a few counts. The chain links TRBV5-8 to TRBJ2-3; D is unclear. Germline CDR1 and CDR2: SGHTS and YDEGEE. V was pared by 1 base and J by 0 bases, with 12 bases between. This CDR3 spans 16 amino acids. The DNA of the CDR3 is TGTGCCAGCAGCTTGAATTGGGGTTATAGCACAGATACGCAGTATTTT. This gives the protein CASSLNWGYSTDTQYF.

This clonotype was counted ten times or more. The chain employs TRBV20-1 and TRBJ2-1, with a possible D match to TRBD2 (6 bases). Between the trimmed V and J ends, which lost 0 bases and 4 bases, there was a span of 13 bases. This CDR3 contains 15 residues. Germline loops: CDR1 DFQATT, CDR2 SNEGSKA (reference sequence). The CDR3 nucleotides are TGCAGTGCTAGAGATATGCGCGGGGTATACAATGAGCAGTTCTTC. Translated: CSARDMRGVYNEQFF.

The rearrangement joins TRBV6-1 to TRBJ2-7, with D tentatively TRBD1 (5 bases). Germline-derived CDR1 and CDR2 are MNHNS and SASEGT. With 1 base removed from V and 3 bases from J, the gap between germline ends came to 13 bases. The CDR3 sequence is 15 residues long. In nucleotides, the CDR3 is TGTGCCAGCAGTGAAGAAGGACATTCCCTCTACGAGCAGTACTTC. This sequence encodes CASSEEGHSLYEQYF.

The V and J genes are TRBV10-3 and TRBJ1-2; weak D call: TRBD1 (6 bases). V was cut by 9 bases and J by 2 bases, with 7 bases left in between. Germline V lookup: CDR1 ENHRY, CDR2 SYGVKD. The CDR3 spans 11 residues. CDR3 coding DNA: TGTGCCATTCAGGGGAACTATGGCTACACCTTC. Encoded protein: CAIQGNYGYTF.

CDR3 coding DNA: TGTGCCAGCAGCTTAGCTCAGGAGCTTGGGGCCTACGAGCAGTACTTC. This gives the protein CASSLAQELGAYEQYF. V and J are TRBV7-2 and TRBJ2-7; D unclear. This CDR3 has 16 amino acids. V lost 0 bases and J 2 bases, leaving 14 bases between the germline ends. Germline V lookup: CDR1 SGHTA, CDR2 FQGNSA.

This clonotype came up a few times. The V and J genes are TRBV7-6 and TRBJ2-1, with 15 positions matching TRBD2. This CDR3 spans 18 amino acids. CDR1 SGHVS and CDR2 FNYEAQ come from the germline V gene. The trim removed 6 bases at V and 7 bases at J, leaving 13 bases unmatched. CDR3 loop: CASSSFPGLAGGANEQFF. In DNA, the CDR3 is TGTGCCAGCAGTTCTTTCCCGGGACTAGCGGGAGGAGCGAATGAGCAGTTCTTC.

This clonotype has just a few counts. V and J are TRBV5-1 and TRBJ1-5; no clear D gene. The CDR3 consists of 14 residues. V lost 0 bases and J 2 bases, leaving 6 bases between the germline ends. Germline lookup yields CDR1 SGHRS and CDR2 YFSETQ. The CDR3 loop reads CASSLEAGNQPQHF. CDR3 DNA sequence: TGCGCCAGCAGCTTGGAGGCAGGCAATCAGCCCCAGCATTTT. The whole variable domain, remainder taken from reference TRBV5-1 and TRBJ1-5, is KAGVTQTPRYLIKTRGQQVTLSCSPISGHRSVSWYQQTPGQGLQFLFEYFSETQRNKGNFPGRFSGRQFSNSRSEMNVSTLELGDSALYLCASSLEAGNQPQHFGDGTRLSIL.

V usage is TRBV3-1 and J usage is TRBJ1-4; D gene ambiguous. This CDR3 is 15 amino acids long. V lost 0 bases, J lost 2 bases, and 7 bases lay in between. Germline values: CDR1 LGHDT, CDR2 YNNKEL (reference sequence). The CDR3 sequence is CASSQDPGTNEKLFF. CDR3 DNA: TGTGCCAGCAGCCAAGATCCGGGGACTAATGAAAAACTGTTTTTT.

This clonotype has more than one count but fewer than ten. The gene calls are TRBV4-1 and TRBJ2-7; a possible D gene is TRBD2 (6 bases). Looked up from germline, CDR1 is MGHRA and CDR2 is YSYEKL. This CDR3 spans 14 amino acids. V lost 4 bases, J lost 4 bases, and 14 bases lay in between. The chain's CDR3 is CASSLTSAGYEQYF. CDR3 DNA sequence: TGCGCCAGCAGCCTAACTTCGGCGGGATACGAGCAGTACTTC.

The chain recombines TRBV12-3 or TRBV12-4 with TRBJ2-1, with 9 bases that match TRBD1. The CDR3 contains 21 residues. With V trimmed by 6 bases and J by 4 bases, 25 bases remained unmatched. In nucleotides, the CDR3 is TGTGCCAGCAGCCTTGGGTACCGGACAGGGGATCCCACAGCCCCATACAATGAGCAGTTCTTC. Protein sequence: CASSLGYRTGDPTAPYNEQFF.

V is TRBV12-3 or TRBV12-4 and J is TRBJ2-5; D not certain. V was trimmed by 7 bases and J by 4 bases, leaving 10 bases between them. The CDR3 is made up of 12 amino acids. The CDR3 loop is CASTVERETQYF. The DNA for the CDR3 is TGTGCCAGCACGGTGGAGAGAGAGACCCAGTACTTC.

This CDR3 is CASSLQPDSYNEQFF. The DNA of the CDR3 is TGTGCCAGCAGCTTACAACCGGACTCCTACAATGAGCAGTTCTTC. The chain recombines TRBV5-5 with TRBJ2-1, with D hard to call. From germline, CDR1 is SGHKS and CDR2 YYEKEE (reference sequence). The CDR3 has 15 residues. The V gene lost 2 bases and the J gene lost 0 bases, with 9 bases spanning the gap.

Ten or more counts support this clonotype. This chain joins TRBV5-6 and TRBJ2-2, with D tentatively TRBD1 (6 bases). V was pared by 0 bases and J by 3 bases, with 12 bases between. There are 16 residues in the CDR3. CDR1 and CDR2 from the germline V gene are SGHDT and YYEEEE. The CDR3 protein is CASSLATRGDTGELFF. CDR3 coding DNA: TGTGCCAGCAGCTTGGCCACCAGGGGTGACACCGGGGAGCTGTTTTTT.

This clonotype was picked up a small number of times. Its ends do not fully match the called genes, so a read error is possible. The rearrangement uses TRBV6-1 and TRBJ2-7; D is unclear. Germline lookup yields CDR1 MNHNS and CDR2 SASEGT. The CDR3 length is 14 residues. This CDR3 reads CASSEHGPYYEQYF. The CDR3 coding sequence is TGTGCCAGTAGTGAACACGGGCCTTACTACGAGCAGTACTTC.

This chain joins TRBV12-3 or TRBV12-4 and TRBJ1-1; D may be TRBD1 (6 bases). The CDR3 contains 14 residues. Trimming removed 5 bases from V and 6 bases from J, with 16 bases in between. The CDR3 is CASSPLQGVPEAFF. CDR3 DNA: TGTGCCAGCAGTCCCCTACAGGGAGTCCCTGAAGCTTTCTTT.

The chain links TRBV27 to TRBJ2-7; D may correspond to TRBD1 or TRBD2 (6 bases each). CDR3 length equals 16 residues. The ends were cut back, 8 bases at V and 0 bases at J, with 20 bases in the middle. Looked up from germline, CDR1 is MNHEY and CDR2 is SMNVEV (reference sequence). The CDR3 sequence is CASRIGRGRLSYEQYF. CDR3 DNA: TGTGCCAGCCGAATAGGTCGGGGGCGTCTCTCCTACGAGCAGTACTTC.

The chain joins TRBV12-3 or TRBV12-4 to TRBJ2-7; D perhaps matches TRBD2 (5 bases). Between the trimmed V and J ends, which lost 7 bases and 3 bases, there was a span of 10 bases. The CDR3 extends over 12 amino acids. The CDR3: CASTKGVYEQYF. CDR3 nucleotides: TGTGCCAGCACCAAGGGAGTCTACGAGCAGTACTTC.

This clonotype has a handful of counts. This chain links TRBV4-3 with TRBJ2-4; D gene uncertain. From germline, CDR1 is LGHNA and CDR2 YSLEER. Trimming took off 1 base at V and 9 bases at J, with 16 bases between the two ends. The CDR3 covers 15 residues. The CDR3 DNA reads as TGCGCCAGCAGCCAAGGGTTGGACCCCTCGCGCATTCAGTACTTC. Its protein is CASSQGLDPSRIQYF.

In this sample, this clonotype turned up a few times. The rearrangement joins TRBV6-5 to TRBJ2-7; 9 bases align to TRBD1. The ends lost 3 bases at V and 5 bases at J; junction bases unmatched: 5. This CDR3 contains 14 residues. Germline V gene lookup returns CDR1 MNHEY and CDR2 SVGAGI. The CDR3 is CASSYSDRGNEQYF. The CDR3 DNA is TGTGCCAGCAGTTATTCAGACAGGGGGAACGAGCAGTACTTC.

This chain connects TRBV3-1 to TRBJ2-1; 9 bases map to TRBD2. The CDR3 has 18 residues. CDR1 and CDR2 from the germline V gene are LGHDT and YNNKEL (reference sequence). V trimming: 0 bases; J trimming: 2 bases; junction bases outside the gene matches: 8. This CDR3 reads CASSQEAIAGAPYNEQFF. The DNA for the CDR3 is TGTGCCAGCAGCCAAGAGGCCATAGCGGGGGCCCCCTACAATGAGCAGTTCTTC.

This clonotype turned up a few times. This chain joins TRBV21-1 and TRBJ2-1; no check of the table's D call, TRBD2, against the DNA was made. TRBV21-1 represents a pseudogene. CDR3 length: 14 residues. DNA for the CDR3: TGTGCCAGCCTCCACTCCCGCATCTACAATGAGCAGTTCTTC. Its translation: CASLHSRIYNEQFF.

J is TRBJ2-7 and V is TRBV13; 7 nucleotides align to TRBD2. CDR1 and CDR2 from the germline V gene are PRHDT and FYEKMQ (reference sequence). This CDR3 spans 16 amino acids. J gave up 5 bases and V 5 bases, and 15 bases lay outside the gene matches. CDR3 sequence reads: CASSVPTEGRADEQYF. CDR3 DNA: TGTGCCAGCAGCGTACCCACTGAAGGGAGGGCCGACGAGCAGTACTTC.

This clonotype was seen just once. This chain connects TRBV29-1 to TRBJ2-7; unclear D gene. Trimming stripped 0 bases from V and 3 bases from J, with 15 bases between. Per germline, CDR1 SQVTM and CDR2 ANQGSEA. This CDR3 spans 15 amino acids. CDR3 bases: TGCAGCGTTGAAGAGTCAGCTAACGGGTTCTACGAGCAGTACTTC. It yields the protein CSVEESANGFYEQYF.

This chain joins TRBV9 and TRBJ2-5, with 8 bases matching TRBD2. The J call may be faulty, since TRBJ2-7 better matches the DNA end. The germline V gene encodes CDR1 SGDLS and CDR2 YYNGEE. CDR3 length: 15 amino acids. This CDR3 reads CASSPETGTSFEQYF. DNA for the CDR3: TGTGCCAGCAGCCCTGAGACCGGGACTAGTTTCGAGCAGTACTTC.

This clonotype was seen only once. The chain combines TRBV12-3 or TRBV12-4 with TRBJ1-1; TRBD1 is a possible D gene (5 bases). The CDR3 contains 14 residues. Between the trimmed V and J ends, which lost 7 bases and 4 bases, there was a span of 16 bases. The CDR3 region has the DNA TGTGCCAGCAAAATAGACAGCACAGCCACTGAAGCTTTCTTT. It specifies CASKIDSTATEAFF.

This clonotype occurred a few times. The chain employs TRBV7-2 and TRBJ2-3; 10 bases line up with TRBD2. Germline V gives CDR1 SGHTA, CDR2 FQGNSA. V trimming: 2 bases; J trimming: 3 bases; junction bases outside the gene matches: 5. The CDR3 spans 16 residues. CDR3 sequence: CASSLLLAGATDTQYF. The CDR3 bases are TGTGCCAGCAGCTTACTCCTAGCGGGAGCGACAGATACGCAGTATTTT. Full variable domain (remainder filled in from reference TRBV7-2 and TRBJ2-3): GAGVSQSPSNKVTEKGKDVELRCDPISGHTALYWYRQSLGQGLEFLIYFQGNSAPDKSGLPSDRFSAERTGGSVSTLTIQRTQQEDSAVYLCASSLLLAGATDTQYFGPGTRLTVL.